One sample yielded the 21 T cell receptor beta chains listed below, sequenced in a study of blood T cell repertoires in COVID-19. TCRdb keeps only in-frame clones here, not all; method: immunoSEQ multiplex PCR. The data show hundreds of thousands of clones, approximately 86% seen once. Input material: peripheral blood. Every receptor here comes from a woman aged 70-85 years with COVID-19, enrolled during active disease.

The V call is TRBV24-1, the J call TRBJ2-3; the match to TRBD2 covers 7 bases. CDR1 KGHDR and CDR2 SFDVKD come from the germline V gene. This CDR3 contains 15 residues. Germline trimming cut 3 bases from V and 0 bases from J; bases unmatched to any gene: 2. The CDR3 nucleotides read TGTGCCACCAGTGATGTAGCGGGTAGCACAGATACGCAGTATTTT. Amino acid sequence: CATSDVAGSTDTQYF.

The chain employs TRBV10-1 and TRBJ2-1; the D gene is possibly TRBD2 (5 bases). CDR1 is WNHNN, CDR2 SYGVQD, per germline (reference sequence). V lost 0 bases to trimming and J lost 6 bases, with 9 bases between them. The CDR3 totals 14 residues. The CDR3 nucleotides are TGCGCCAGCAGTGAGTCGTCGGACTCCAATGAGCAGTTCTTC. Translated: CASSESSDSNEQFF.

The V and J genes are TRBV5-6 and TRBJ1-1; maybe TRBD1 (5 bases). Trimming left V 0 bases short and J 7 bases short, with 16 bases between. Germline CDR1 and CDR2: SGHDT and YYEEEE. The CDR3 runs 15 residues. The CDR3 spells CASSLGAGSGGEAFF. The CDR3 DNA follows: TGTGCCAGCAGCTTGGGCGCCGGTTCGGGGGGTGAAGCTTTCTTT.

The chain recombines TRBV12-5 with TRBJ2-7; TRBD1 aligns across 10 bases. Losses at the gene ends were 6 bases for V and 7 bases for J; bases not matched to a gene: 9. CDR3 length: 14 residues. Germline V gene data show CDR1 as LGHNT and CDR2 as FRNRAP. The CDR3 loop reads CASGHRDRGEEQYF. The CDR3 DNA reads TGTGCTAGTGGCCACCGGGACAGGGGAGAGGAGCAGTACTTC.

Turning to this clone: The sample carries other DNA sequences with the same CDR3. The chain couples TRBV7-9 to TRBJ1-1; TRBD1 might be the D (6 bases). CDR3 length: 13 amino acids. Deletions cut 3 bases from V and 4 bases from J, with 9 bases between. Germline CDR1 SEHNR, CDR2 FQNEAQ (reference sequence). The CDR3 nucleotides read TGTGCCAGCAGCTTGAGGGGGGGCACTGAAGCTTTCTTT. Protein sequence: CASSLRGGTEAFF.

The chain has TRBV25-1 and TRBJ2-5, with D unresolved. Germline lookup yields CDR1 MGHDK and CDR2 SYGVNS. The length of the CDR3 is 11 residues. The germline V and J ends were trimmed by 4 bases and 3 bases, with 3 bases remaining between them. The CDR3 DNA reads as TGTGCCAGCAGTGTAAAAGAGACCCAGTACTTC. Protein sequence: CASSVKETQYF. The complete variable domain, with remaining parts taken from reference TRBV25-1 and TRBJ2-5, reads EADIYQTPRYLVIGTGKKITLECSQTMGHDKMYWYQQDPGMELHLIHYSYGVNSTEKGDLSSESTVSRIRTEHFPLTLESARPSHTSQYLCASSVKETQYFGPGTRLLVL.

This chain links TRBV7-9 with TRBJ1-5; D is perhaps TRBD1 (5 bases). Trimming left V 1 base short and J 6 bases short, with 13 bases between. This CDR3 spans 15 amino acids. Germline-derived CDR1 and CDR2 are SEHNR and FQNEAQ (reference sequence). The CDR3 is CASSLEQERGQPQHF. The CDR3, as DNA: TGTGCCAGCAGCTTAGAACAGGAAAGGGGTCAGCCCCAGCATTTT.

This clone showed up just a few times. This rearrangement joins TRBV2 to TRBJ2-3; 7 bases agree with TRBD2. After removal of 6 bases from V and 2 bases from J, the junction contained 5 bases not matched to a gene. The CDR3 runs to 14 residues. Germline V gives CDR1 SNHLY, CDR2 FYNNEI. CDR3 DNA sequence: TGTGCCAGCAGCCCGGGACTAACCACAGATACGCAGTATTTT. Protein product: CASSPGLTTDTQYF.

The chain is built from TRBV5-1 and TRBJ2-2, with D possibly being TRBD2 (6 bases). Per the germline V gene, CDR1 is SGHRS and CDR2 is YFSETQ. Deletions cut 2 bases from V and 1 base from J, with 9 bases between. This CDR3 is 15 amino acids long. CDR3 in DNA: TGCGCCAGCAGCTTAGGAGGGGTGAACACCGGGGAGCTGTTTTTT. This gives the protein CASSLGGVNTGELFF.

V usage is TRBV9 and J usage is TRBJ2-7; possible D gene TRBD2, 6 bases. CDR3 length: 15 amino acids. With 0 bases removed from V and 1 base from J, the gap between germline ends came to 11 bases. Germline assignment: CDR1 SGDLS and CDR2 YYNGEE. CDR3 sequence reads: CASSVGAGTSYEQYF. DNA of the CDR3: TGTGCCAGCAGCGTAGGGGCAGGGACTTCCTACGAGCAGTACTTC.

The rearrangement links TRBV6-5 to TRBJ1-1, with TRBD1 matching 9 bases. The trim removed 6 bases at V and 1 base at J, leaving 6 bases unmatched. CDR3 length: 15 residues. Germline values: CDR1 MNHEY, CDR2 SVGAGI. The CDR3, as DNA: TGTGCCAGCAGCCAGGACAGGGGTGCGAACACTGAAGCTTTCTTT. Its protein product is CASSQDRGANTEAFF.

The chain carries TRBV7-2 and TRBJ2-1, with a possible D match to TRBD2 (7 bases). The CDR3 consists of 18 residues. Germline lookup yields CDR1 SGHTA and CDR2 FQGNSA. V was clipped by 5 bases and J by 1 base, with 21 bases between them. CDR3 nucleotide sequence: TGTGCCAGCAGCCACACCGGGGGGCAAGTGGGGTCCTACAATGAGCAGTTCTTC. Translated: CASSHTGGQVGSYNEQFF.

CDR3: CASTTRRQGSTEAFF. The DNA for the CDR3 is TGTGCCAGTACAACGCGGCGACAGGGGAGCACTGAAGCTTTCTTT. The rearrangement joins TRBV19 to TRBJ1-1, with 8 positions matching TRBD1. There are 15 residues in the CDR3. The V and J ends lost 7 bases and 4 bases, in that order; junction bases with no gene match: 11. Germline V gene sequence: CDR1 LNHDA, CDR2 SQIVND (reference sequence).

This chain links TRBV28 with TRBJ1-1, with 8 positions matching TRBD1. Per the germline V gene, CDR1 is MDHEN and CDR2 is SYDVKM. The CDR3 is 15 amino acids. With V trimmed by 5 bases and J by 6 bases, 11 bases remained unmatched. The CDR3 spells CASSLNSNRGAEAFF. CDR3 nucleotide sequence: TGTGCCAGCAGTCTAAACTCCAACAGGGGGGCTGAAGCTTTCTTT.

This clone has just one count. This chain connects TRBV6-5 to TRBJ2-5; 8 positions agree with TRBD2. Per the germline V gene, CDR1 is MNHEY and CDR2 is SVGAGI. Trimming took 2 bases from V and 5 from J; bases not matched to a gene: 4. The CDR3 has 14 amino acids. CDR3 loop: CASSYGTRAETQYF. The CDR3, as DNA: TGTGCCAGCAGTTACGGGACTAGGGCCGAGACCCAGTACTTC.

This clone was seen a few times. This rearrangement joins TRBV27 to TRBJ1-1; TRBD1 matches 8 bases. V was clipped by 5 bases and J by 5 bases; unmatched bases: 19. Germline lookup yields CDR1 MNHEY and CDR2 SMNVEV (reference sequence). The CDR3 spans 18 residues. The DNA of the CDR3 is TGTGCCAGCAGTGATCGTCCGGACAGGGAGAGAAAGGGGACTGAAGCTTTCTTT. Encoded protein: CASSDRPDRERKGTEAFF.

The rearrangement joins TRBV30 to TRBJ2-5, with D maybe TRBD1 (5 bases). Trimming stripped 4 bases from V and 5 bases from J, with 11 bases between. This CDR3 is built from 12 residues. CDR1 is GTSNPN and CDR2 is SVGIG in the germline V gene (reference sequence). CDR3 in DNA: TGTGCCTGGACAGACAGTCGGGAGACCCAGTACTTC. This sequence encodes CAWTDSRETQYF. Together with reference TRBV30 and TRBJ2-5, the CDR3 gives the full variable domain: SQTIHQWPATLVQPVGSPLSLECTVEGTSNPNLYWYRQAAGRGLQLLFYSVGIGQISSEVPQNLSASRPQDRQFILSSKKLLLSDSGFYLCAWTDSRETQYFGPGTRLLVL.

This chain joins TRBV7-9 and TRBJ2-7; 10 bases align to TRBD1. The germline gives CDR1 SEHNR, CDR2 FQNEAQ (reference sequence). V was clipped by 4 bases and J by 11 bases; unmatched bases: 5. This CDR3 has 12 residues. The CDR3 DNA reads TGTGCCAGCAGCTCAGGACAGGGGGAGGAGTACTTC. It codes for CASSSGQGEEYF.

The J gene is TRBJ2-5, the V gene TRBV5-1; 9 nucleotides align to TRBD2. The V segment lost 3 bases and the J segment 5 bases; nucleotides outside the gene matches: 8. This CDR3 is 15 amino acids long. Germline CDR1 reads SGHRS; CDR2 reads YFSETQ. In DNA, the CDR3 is TGCGCCAGCAGCTCGGCGGGGGGGATCGTGGAGACCCAGTACTTC. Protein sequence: CASSSAGGIVETQYF.

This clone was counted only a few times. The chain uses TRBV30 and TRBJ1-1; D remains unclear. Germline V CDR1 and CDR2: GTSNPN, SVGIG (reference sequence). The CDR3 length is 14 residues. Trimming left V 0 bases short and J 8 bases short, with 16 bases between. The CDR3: CAWSVYPSFTEAFF. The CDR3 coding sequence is TGTGCCTGGAGTGTCTATCCTAGCTTTACGGAAGCTTTCTTT.

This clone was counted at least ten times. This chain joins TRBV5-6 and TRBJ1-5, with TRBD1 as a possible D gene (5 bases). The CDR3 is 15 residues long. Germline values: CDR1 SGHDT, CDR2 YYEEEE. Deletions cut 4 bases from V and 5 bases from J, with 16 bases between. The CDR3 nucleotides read TGTGCCAGCAGCGGGGCGGAACGATGGGATCAGCCCCAGCATTTT. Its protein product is CASSGAERWDQPQHF.